The next 13 T cell receptor beta chains were all read from a single sample in a study of breast tumors, draining lymph nodes, adjacent tissues. TCRdb passed the multiplex PCR reads through MiXCR, listing each CDR3 protein once. The sample has 30,000 to 40,000 distinct CDR3 sequences, 36% seen once. Sequenced material: breast tumor tissue. Every receptor here comes from a female donor with breast cancer. Some clones in this sample may be carry-over from other donors' samples.

DNA of the CDR3: TGCAGTGCCCCAAATTACCCAGATACGCAGTATTTT. This sequence encodes CSAPNYPDTQYF. This sequence joins TRBV20-1 and TRBJ2-3, with D unresolved. Germline V lookup: CDR1 DFQATT, CDR2 SNEGSKA (reference sequence). V dropped 6 bases and J dropped 4 bases, with 11 bases sitting between them. The CDR3 extends over 12 amino acids.

In its sample, this clonotype was seen once. At one boundary the junction diverges from the germline segment, which might be a read error. The chain carries TRBV7-7 and TRBJ2-2; possible D gene TRBD2, 5 bases. This CDR3 is 14 amino acids long. Germline-derived CDR1 and CDR2 are SSHAT and FNYEAQ (reference sequence). CDR3: CASSIGLNTGELFF. The CDR3 DNA is TGTGCTAGCAGCATAGGACTGAACACCGGGGAGCTGTTTTTT.

Notes on this clonotype: A read error may be the cause here, since a much bigger clone is one base away. In this CDR3 the conserved last residue, phenylalanine or tryptophan, is missing, so a read error is likely. The chain couples TRBV27 to TRBJ2-7; no clear D. Germline V gene sequence: CDR1 MNHEY, CDR2 SMNVEV (reference sequence). This CDR3 is 14 amino acids long. V was shortened by 6 bases and J by 3 bases, with 15 bases between the two germline ends. This CDR3 is CASSSLLGIYEQYS. The CDR3 coding sequence is TGTGCCAGCAGCTCCCTTTTGGGGATCTACGAGCAGTACTCC.

This clonotype has a count of ten or more. V is TRBV3-1 and J is TRBJ2-5; D is unresolved. Trimming cost V 4 bases and J 3 bases, with 3 bases left between them. This CDR3 is 11 amino acids long. The germline CDR1 and CDR2 sequences are LGHDT and YNNKEL (reference sequence). The CDR3 region has the DNA TGTGCCAGCAGCCTAGAAGAGACCCAGTACTTC. Residues: CASSLEETQYF.

This clonotype was picked up a small number of times. The rearrangement links TRBV28 to TRBJ2-5, with D maybe TRBD2 (6 bases). Germline CDR1 reads MDHEN; CDR2 reads SYDVKM. V shed 6 bases and J shed 7 bases, with 24 bases lying between them. This CDR3 has 16 amino acids. The CDR3 reads CASSYIFAGSVGTQYF. For the CDR3, the DNA is TGTGCCAGCAGCTACATATTCGCGGGGAGTGTGGGGACCCAGTACTTC.

By sample fraction, this clonotype is medium-sized. V and J are TRBV20-1 and TRBJ1-5; D may be TRBD1 (5 bases). The CDR3 spans 14 residues. CDR1 is DFQATT and CDR2 is SNEGSKA in the germline V gene (reference sequence). Trimming left V 1 base short and J 11 bases short, with 18 bases between. CDR3 region: CSARGQGGNMAQHF. CDR3 DNA: TGCAGTGCTAGAGGGCAGGGAGGGAATATGGCCCAGCATTTT.

This clonotype has a handful of counts. The chain employs TRBV12-3 or TRBV12-4 and TRBJ2-5; D may be TRBD1 (5 bases). V lost 5 bases and J 5 bases, leaving 15 bases between the germline ends. There are 14 residues in the CDR3. The CDR3 loop reads CASSRTPHMETQYF. CDR3 in DNA: TGTGCCAGCAGTAGGACACCACATATGGAGACCCAGTACTTC.

The V and J genes are TRBV15 and TRBJ2-1, with a possible D match to TRBD1 (7 bases). The CDR3 covers 13 residues. Germline-derived CDR1 and CDR2 are LNHNV and YYDKDF (reference sequence). The V end was cut by 11 bases, the J end by 4 bases, with 15 bases between. CDR3 bases: TGTGCCGTTAGGGCAGGGGGGTACAATGAGCAGTTCTTC. Translating gives CAVRAGGYNEQFF. Drawing the rest from reference TRBV15 and TRBJ2-1, the complete variable domain is DAMVIQNPRYQVTQFGKPVTLSCSQTLNHNVMYWYQQKSSQAPKLLFHYYDKDFNNEADTPDNFQSRRPNTSFCFLDIRSPGLGDTAMYLCAVRAGGYNEQFFGPGTRLTVL.

As DNA, the CDR3 is TGCGCCAGCAGCTTGGAGGATGAGCAGTTCTTC. Protein product: CASSLEDEQFF. The chain has TRBV5-1 and TRBJ2-1; no firm D call. Germline V lookup: CDR1 SGHRS, CDR2 YFSETQ. The CDR3 has 11 amino acids. Trimming cost V 0 bases and J 8 bases, with 3 bases left between them.

This sequence joins TRBV14 and TRBJ2-1; D is unclear. This CDR3 spans 14 amino acids. Germline CDR1 reads SGHDN; CDR2 reads FVKESK. V lost 2 bases, J lost 4 bases, and 9 bases lay in between. This chain's CDR3 is CASSQKDLYNEQFF. CDR3 sequence (DNA): TGTGCCAGCAGCCAAAAGGACCTTTACAATGAGCAGTTCTTC.

This clonotype has at least ten counts. This rearrangement joins TRBV6-2 or TRBV6-3 to TRBJ1-5; maybe TRBD1 (6 bases). Trimming stripped 2 bases from V and 5 bases from J, with 19 bases between. CDR1 and CDR2 (germline): MNHEY, SVGEGT. There are 17 residues in the CDR3. The CDR3 protein is CASSYLSQGWLHQPQHF. CDR3 DNA: TGTGCCAGCAGTTACCTCTCCCAGGGGTGGCTTCATCAGCCCCAGCATTTT.

In its sample, this clonotype was seen many times. The rearrangement uses TRBV5-1 and TRBJ1-3; unclear D gene. The CDR3 is made up of 16 amino acids. Trimming removed 0 bases at V and 0 bases at J, with 10 bases between. From germline, CDR1 is SGHRS and CDR2 YFSETQ. The CDR3 DNA reads TGCGCCAGCAGCTTGGGGAGGGCCGGCTCTGGAAACACCATATATTTT. Translation gives CASSLGRAGSGNTIYF.

For this clonotype: A read error may explain this, as a much larger clone is one base away. The chain links TRBV7-9 to TRBJ2-3; D call uncertain. There are 14 residues in the CDR3. Germline V lookup: CDR1 SEHNR, CDR2 FQNEAQ (reference sequence). The CDR3 coding sequence is TGTGCCAGCGGCTTAGAGGAAGGTCCGGATACGCAGTATTTT. Translating gives CASGLEEGPDTQYF.